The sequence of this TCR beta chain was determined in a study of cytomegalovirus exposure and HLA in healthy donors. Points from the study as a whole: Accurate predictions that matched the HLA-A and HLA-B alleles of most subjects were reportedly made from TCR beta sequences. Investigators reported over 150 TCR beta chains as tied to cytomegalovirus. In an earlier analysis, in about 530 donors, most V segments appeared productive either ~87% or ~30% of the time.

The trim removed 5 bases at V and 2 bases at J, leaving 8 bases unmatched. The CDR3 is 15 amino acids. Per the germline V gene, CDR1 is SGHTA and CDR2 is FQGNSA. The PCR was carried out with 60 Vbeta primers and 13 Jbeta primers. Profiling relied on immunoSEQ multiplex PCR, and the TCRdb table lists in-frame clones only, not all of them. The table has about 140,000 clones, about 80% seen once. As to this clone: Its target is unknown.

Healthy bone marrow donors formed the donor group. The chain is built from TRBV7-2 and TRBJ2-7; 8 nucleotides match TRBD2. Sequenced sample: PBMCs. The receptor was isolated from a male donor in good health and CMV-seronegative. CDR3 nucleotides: TGTGCCAGCAGCCCAGGAGTACTAGCGGCCTACGAGCAGTACTTC. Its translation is CASSPGVLAAYEQYF.